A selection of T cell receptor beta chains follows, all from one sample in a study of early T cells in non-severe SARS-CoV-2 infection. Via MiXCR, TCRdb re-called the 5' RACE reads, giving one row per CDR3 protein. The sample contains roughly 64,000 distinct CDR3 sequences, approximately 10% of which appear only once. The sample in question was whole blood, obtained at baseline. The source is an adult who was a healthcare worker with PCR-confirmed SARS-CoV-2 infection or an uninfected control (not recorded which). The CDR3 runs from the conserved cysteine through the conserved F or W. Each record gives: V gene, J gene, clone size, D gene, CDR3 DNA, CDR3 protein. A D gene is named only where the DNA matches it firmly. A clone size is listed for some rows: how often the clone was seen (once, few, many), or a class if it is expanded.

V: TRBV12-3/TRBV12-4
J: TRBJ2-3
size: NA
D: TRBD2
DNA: TGTGCCAGCAGTTTCTCTAGCGGGGGGGGCACAGATACGCAGTATTTT
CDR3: CASSFSSGGGTDTQYF

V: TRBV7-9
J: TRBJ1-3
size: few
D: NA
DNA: TGTGCCAGCCTTCAGTCTCCGTCTAGCTCTGGAAACACCATATATTTT
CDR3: CASLQSPSSSGNTIYF

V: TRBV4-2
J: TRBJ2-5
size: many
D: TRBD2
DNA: TGTGCCAGCAGCCAATCCCGGGCTAGCGGGGGCCCCGACCAAGAGACCCAGTACTTC
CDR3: CASSQSRASGGPDQETQYF

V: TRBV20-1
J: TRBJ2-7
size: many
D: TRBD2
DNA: TGCAGTGCCGGGACTAGCGGCTACGAGCAGTACTTC
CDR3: CSAGTSGYEQYF

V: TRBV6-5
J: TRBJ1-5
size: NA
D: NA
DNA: TGTGCCAGCAGCCCTGGACGGTGGGGAAATCAGCCCCAGCATTTT
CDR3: CASSPGRWGNQPQHF

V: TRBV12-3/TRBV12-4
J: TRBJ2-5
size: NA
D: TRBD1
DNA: TGTGCCAGCAGTCGAACCGGGACAGGGGAATTCTACTTC
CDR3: CASSRTGTGEFYF

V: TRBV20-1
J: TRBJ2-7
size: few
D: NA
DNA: TGCAGTGCTAGAGATGACGACTACGAGCAGTACTTC
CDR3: CSARDDDYEQYF

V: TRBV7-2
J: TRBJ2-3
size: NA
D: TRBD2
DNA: TGTGCCAGCAGCTTATCCGGGGGGGCCACAGATACGCAGTATTTT
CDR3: CASSLSGGATDTQYF

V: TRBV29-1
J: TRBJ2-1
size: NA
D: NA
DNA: TGCAGCGTTGAAAAAGGCCCCAATGAGCAGTTCTTC
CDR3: CSVEKGPNEQFF

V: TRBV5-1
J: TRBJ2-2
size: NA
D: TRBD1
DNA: TGCGCCAGCAACTCGGACAGGGCCACCGGGGAGCTGTTTTTT
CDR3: CASNSDRATGELFF

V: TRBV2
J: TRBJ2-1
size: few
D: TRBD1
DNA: TGTGCCAGCCACCGGACAGGGGGCGTGTCTGAGCAGTTCTTC
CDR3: CASHRTGGVSEQFF

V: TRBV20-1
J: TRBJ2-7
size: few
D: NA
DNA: TGCAGTGCGACAAGAGACCCCTACGAGCAGTACTTC
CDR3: CSATRDPYEQYF

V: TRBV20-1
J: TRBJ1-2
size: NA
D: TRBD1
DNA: TGCAGTGCCAGGCCGACAGGGGTTAACTATGGCTACACCTTC
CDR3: CSARPTGVNYGYTF

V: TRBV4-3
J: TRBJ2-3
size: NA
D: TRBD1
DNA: TGCGCCAGCAGCCCCAACCCGGCAGGGGGTACGCAGTATTTT
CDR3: CASSPNPAGGTQYF

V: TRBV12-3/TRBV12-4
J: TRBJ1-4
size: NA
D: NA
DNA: TGTGCCAGCAGTTTAAACGAGGCTGAAAAACTGTTTTTT
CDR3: CASSLNEAEKLFF

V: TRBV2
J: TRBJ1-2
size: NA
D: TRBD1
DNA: TGTGCCAGCAGTCCCGACAGGGGATCTGGCTACACCTTC
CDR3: CASSPDRGSGYTF

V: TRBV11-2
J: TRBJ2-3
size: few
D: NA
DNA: TGTGCCAGCAGCTTAGGAGTGGAAGGGGCAGATACGCAGTATTTT
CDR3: CASSLGVEGADTQYF

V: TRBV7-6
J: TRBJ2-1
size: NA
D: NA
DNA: TGTGCCAGCAGCCCTTTGGGAGATCAATACTACAATGAGCAGTTCTTC
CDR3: CASSPLGDQYYNEQFF

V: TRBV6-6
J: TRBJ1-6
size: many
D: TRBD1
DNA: TGTGCCAGCAGTCCTGGGACAGAATATAATTCACCCCTCCACTTT
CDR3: CASSPGTEYNSPLHF

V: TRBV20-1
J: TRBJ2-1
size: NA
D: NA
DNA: TGCGGGAGGACCAACTACAATGAGCAGTTCTTC
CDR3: CGRTNYNEQFF

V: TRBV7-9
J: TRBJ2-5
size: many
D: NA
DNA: TGTGCCAGCAGCTTAGGGCTAGCGCAAGAGACCCAGTACTTC
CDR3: CASSLGLAQETQYF

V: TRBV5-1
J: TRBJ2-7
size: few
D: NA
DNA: TGCGCCAGCAGCTTGGAGGGACACCCCGCTTACGAGCAGTACTTC
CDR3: CASSLEGHPAYEQYF

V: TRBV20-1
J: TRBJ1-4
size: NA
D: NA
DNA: TGCAGTGCCCGGGTGATCCCTCCTTCGGGTGAAAAACTGTTTTTT
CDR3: CSARVIPPSGEKLFF

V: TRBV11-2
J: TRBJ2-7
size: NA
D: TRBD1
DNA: TGTGCCAGCAGCCGGGACAGCCCTTCCTACGAGCAGTACTTC
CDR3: CASSRDSPSYEQYF

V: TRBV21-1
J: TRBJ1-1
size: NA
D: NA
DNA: TGTGCCAGCAGCAAAGCGCCCGGACAGGGCGCTATGAACACTGAAGCTTTCTTT
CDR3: CASSKAPGQGAMNTEAFF